The present T cell receptor beta chain was sequenced within a study of blood T cell repertoires in COVID-19. With 1 base removed from V and 0 bases from J, the gap between germline ends came to 10 bases. The CDR3 has 16 residues. CDR1 and CDR2 from the germline V gene are SGHNT and YYREEE (reference sequence). This clone was seen only once. Measured with immunoSEQ multiplex PCR; TCRdb has only the in-frame clones, and not every one. The sample yields about 230,000 clones, approximately 90% seen once. Seattle patient enrollment occurred during active infection, with longitudinal follow-up thereafter. This TCR was recovered from a man younger than 45 with COVID-19, enrolled during active disease. The sequenced sample consisted of peripheral blood. The genes are TRBV5-4 and TRBJ1-4, with D possibly being TRBD1 (5 bases). The CDR3 region has the DNA TGTGCCAGCAGCTTGCAGGGCGCTGCAACTAATGAAAAACTGTTTTTT. Translation gives CASSLQGAATNEKLFF.